This T cell receptor (beta chain) was documented in a study of T cell responses to AZD1222 COVID-19 vaccine (dated by TCRdb to the early 2020s). Background for the entire study: Because spike-specific TCR depth and breadth did not differ between the two schedules, AZD1222 recipients who got a second dose at roughly 4 weeks were pooled with those who got a second dose at roughly 12 weeks. TCR sequencing was performed for 233 trial participants, of whom 200 to 220 were given two doses of AZD1222 and around 25 were given two doses of MenACWY control vaccine. Trial participants were enrolled into age subgroups of 18-55, 56-69 and 70-plus years, which contained about 150, 28 and 57 TCR-sequenced participants, respectively. Overall study outcomes, separate from this receptor: Vaccine-associated CD4 TCRs spanned the whole spike protein, with dominant responses in regions 160-218 and 743-854. Conclusions about previously exposed vaccinees were limited because only six AZD1222 recipients were SARS-CoV-2 seropositive at baseline. After two AZD1222 doses, spike-specific TCR breadth and depth were significantly higher than at day 0 and than in MenACWY recipients. Most participants were white British and females outnumbered males, and the authors suggested that clonal diversity may have been underestimated. Nearly half of unique spike-specific TCRs reportedly recognized epitopes outside regions mutated in the B.1.351 and B.1.1.7 variants. In the small 56-69-year group, the increase in depth fell short of significance, most likely because of low power. No day 14 peak-response samples were available, so repertoires were characterized only after the peak T cell response.

What the time point label conveys for this sample: baseline before first vaccination. Vaccinee samples were obtained from the UK trials COV001 and COV002, which included a single-blind randomized controlled phase 2/3 trial of AZD1222 (ChAdOx1 nCoV-19) in healthy adults. For TCRbeta chain sequencing, PBMC samples were collected from trial participants at day 0 and at day 28 after the second dose. From the cysteine through the phenylalanine, the CDR3 covers 16 amino acids. Just CDR3 DNA is preserved here, 48 bases in frame from base 1. V ends up 2 bases short and J 2 bases short, with an unmatched junction base count of 6. The CDR1 and CDR2 encoded by the germline V gene are SGHDN and FVKESK. The CDR3 regions of human TCRbeta chains were analyzed by immunosequencing. Per the original workflow: Repertoire TCRs were checked for matches against a reference library of SARS-CoV-2-specific TCRs that had been generated using the MIRA antigen-specificity platform. Breadth was defined as the fraction of unique TCRs that were SARS-CoV-2-associated, and depth was defined as the fraction of total T cells that were SARS-CoV-2-associated. Using the MIRA data, each spike-specific TCR was assigned both to the spike region to which the TCR was reactive and to a CD4 or CD8 class. Log10-transformed breadth and depth values were compared by one-way ANOVA with Sidak's multiple comparisons tests. Not all clones reach the TCRdb copy of this immuneACCESS table, which keeps in-frame sequences only. Checked studies attribute under half of the gap to unresolved V genes and leave the rest unexplained. V and J calls plus clone size are reproduced from that table; the DNA served to infer D and trimming. Here the sample has 95,000 to 100,000 clones; roughly nine tenths occur a single time. The top ten hold 1% to 1.5% of the sample.

Notes on this clone: Its antigen is not yet known. No base-level quality is on record; no much larger clone is a single base apart.

The input for sequencing was peripheral blood, taken on day 0 of AZD1222 vaccination. This receptor was obtained from an adult in good health. The V and J segments used are TRBV14 and TRBJ2-3; 8 nucleotides in the junction match TRBD1. The CDR3 in this case is CASSQLQGQVTDTQYF. The bases are TGTGCCAGCAGCCAATTACAGGGACAGGTCACAGATACGCAGTATTTT.